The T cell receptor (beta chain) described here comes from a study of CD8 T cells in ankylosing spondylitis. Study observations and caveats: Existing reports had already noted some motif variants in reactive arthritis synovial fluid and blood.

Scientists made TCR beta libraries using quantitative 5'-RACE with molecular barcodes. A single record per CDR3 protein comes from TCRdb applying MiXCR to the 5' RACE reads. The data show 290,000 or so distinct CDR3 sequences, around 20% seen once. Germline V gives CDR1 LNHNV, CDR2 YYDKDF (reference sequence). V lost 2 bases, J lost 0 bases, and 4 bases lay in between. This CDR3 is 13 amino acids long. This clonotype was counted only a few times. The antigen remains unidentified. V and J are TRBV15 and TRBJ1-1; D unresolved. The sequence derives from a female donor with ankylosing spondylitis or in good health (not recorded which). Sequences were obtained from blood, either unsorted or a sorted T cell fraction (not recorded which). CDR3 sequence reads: CATSRHLNTEAFF. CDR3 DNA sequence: TGTGCCACCAGCAGACACTTGAACACTGAAGCTTTCTTT.